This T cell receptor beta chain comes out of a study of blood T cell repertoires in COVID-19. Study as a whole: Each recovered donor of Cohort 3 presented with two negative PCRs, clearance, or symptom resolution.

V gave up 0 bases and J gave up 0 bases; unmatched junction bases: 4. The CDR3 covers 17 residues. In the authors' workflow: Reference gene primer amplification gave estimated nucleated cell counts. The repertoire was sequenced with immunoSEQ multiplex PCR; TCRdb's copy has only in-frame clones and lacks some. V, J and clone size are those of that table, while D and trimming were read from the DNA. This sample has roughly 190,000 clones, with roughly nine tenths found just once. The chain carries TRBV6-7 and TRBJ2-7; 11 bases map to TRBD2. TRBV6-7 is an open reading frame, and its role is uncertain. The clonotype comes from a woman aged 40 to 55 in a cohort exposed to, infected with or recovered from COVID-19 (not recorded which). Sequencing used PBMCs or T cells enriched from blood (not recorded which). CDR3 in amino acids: CASSYSGLAGSSYEQYF. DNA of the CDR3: TGTGCCAGCAGTTACTCTGGACTAGCGGGCAGCTCCTACGAGCAGTACTTC.